Shown below are 17 T cell receptor beta chains from a single sample sequenced in a study of blood T cells in healthy people across ages. The use of a sample-barcoded 5' primer and a J-beta primer mix characterized a second PCR of roughly 6 to 11 cycles. TCRdb analysed the 5' RACE reads with MiXCR anew, one entry per CDR3 protein. This sample has hundreds of thousands of distinct CDR3 sequences, with 49% found just once. Sample: blood. These receptors were taken from a woman aged 60 to 75 in good health.

This clonotype was counted ten times or more. This chain uses TRBV7-8 with TRBJ2-1; the D gene is possibly TRBD1 (7 bases). The ends were cut back, 0 bases at V and 12 bases at J, with 12 bases in the middle. The CDR3 runs to 13 residues. The germline V gene encodes CDR1 SGHVS and CDR2 FQNEAQ. CDR3 DNA sequence: TGTGCCAGCAGCTTAGCGCGGGACAGCCGGCAGTTCTTC. It is translated as CASSLARDSRQFF.

This sequence joins TRBV29-1 and TRBJ2-1; D call uncertain. Trimming took 7 bases from V and 6 from J, leaving 7 bases between them. Looked up from germline, CDR1 is SQVTM and CDR2 is ANQGSEA. The CDR3 has 10 residues. The CDR3 sequence: CSAWSNEQFF. CDR3 DNA: TGCAGCGCGTGGAGCAATGAGCAGTTCTTC.

The rearrangement uses TRBV7-6 and TRBJ2-4, with 12 positions matching TRBD2. Judging by the DNA end, TRBJ2-7 fits better; the J call may be wrong. The CDR3 is made up of 16 amino acids. Germline V gene sequence: CDR1 SGHVS, CDR2 FNYEAQ. The CDR3 DNA reads TGTGCCAGCAGCTCACCTACGACTAGCGGGAGTTACGAGCAGTACTTC. This encodes CASSSPTTSGSYEQYF.

V usage is TRBV5-1 and J usage is TRBJ2-2, with 10 bases identical to TRBD2. V lost 2 bases, J lost 3 bases, and 7 bases stayed unmatched. Germline CDR1 is SGHRS and CDR2 is YFSETQ. The CDR3 runs to 17 residues. This chain's CDR3 is CASSFLAGVQDTGELFF. The DNA of the CDR3 is TGCGCCAGCAGCTTCCTAGCGGGAGTTCAGGACACCGGGGAGCTGTTTTTT.

V is TRBV9 and J is TRBJ2-7, with 11 bases lining up with TRBD1. V gave up 3 bases and J gave up 5 bases; unmatched junction bases: 4. This CDR3 region has 14 residues. CDR1 and CDR2 (germline): SGDLS, YYNGEE. The CDR3 region is CASSALGQGDEQYF. The DNA of the CDR3 is TGTGCCAGCAGCGCACTGGGACAGGGGGACGAGCAGTACTTC.

This chain joins TRBV7-3 and TRBJ2-3, with 7 bases matching TRBD2. Germline V gene sequence: CDR1 SGHTA, CDR2 FQGTGA. The trim removed 3 bases at V and 6 bases at J, leaving 6 bases unmatched. CDR3 length: 14 residues. The CDR3 DNA sequence: TGTGCCAGCAGCTTGGGGCGGGAGTCCGATACGCAGTATTTT. It specifies CASSLGRESDTQYF.

The chain uses TRBV29-1 and TRBJ2-7; D is undetermined. Germline V gene data show CDR1 as SQVTM and CDR2 as ANQGSEA. V lost 4 bases, J lost 4 bases, and 8 bases lay in between. CDR3 length: 11 residues. CDR3 amino acids: CSVAEEYEQYF. The CDR3 DNA reads as TGCAGCGTTGCTGAGGAGTACGAGCAGTACTTC.

This clonotype was detected a few times. The chain couples TRBV7-2 to TRBJ2-3, with 10 bases identical to TRBD2. Germline V gene lookup returns CDR1 SGHTA and CDR2 FQGNSA. V was pared by 0 bases and J by 0 bases, with 9 bases of the junction left unmatched. The CDR3 has 19 amino acids. The DNA for the CDR3 is TGTGCCAGCAGCTTAGCGCTAACTAGCGGGACCTTTAGCACAGATACGCAGTATTTT. Translated: CASSLALTSGTFSTDTQYF.

The chain combines TRBV3-1 with TRBJ2-4; D is undetermined. The end of the DNA aligns better with TRBJ2-7, so the J call may be wrong. The CDR3 sequence is 14 residues long. From germline, CDR1 is LGHDT and CDR2 YNNKEL (reference sequence). The CDR3 region has the DNA TGTGCCAGCAGCCAAGTGGGCCACAGCTACGAGCAGTACTTC. Amino acid sequence: CASSQVGHSYEQYF.

The chain combines TRBV4-3 with TRBJ1-6; D uncertain. The germline V gene has CDR1 LGHNA and CDR2 YSLEER. The germline V and J ends were trimmed by 3 bases and 0 bases, with 18 bases remaining between them. There are 19 residues in the CDR3. The CDR3 sequence is CASSQGLRDEDSYNSPLHF. The CDR3 DNA is TGCGCCAGCAGCCAGGGCCTACGGGATGAGGACTCCTATAATTCACCCCTCCACTTT.

The chain carries TRBV20-1 and TRBJ1-2; D ambiguous. This CDR3 region has 13 residues. The V gene lost 1 base and the J gene lost 2 bases, with 8 bases spanning the gap. Germline V gene lookup returns CDR1 DFQATT and CDR2 SNEGSKA (reference sequence). For the CDR3, the DNA is TGCAGTGCTAGAGCAGTGGAAAACTATGGCTACACCTTC. Translating it yields CSARAVENYGYTF.

The chain carries TRBV20-1 and TRBJ2-3; D is undetermined. The V gene's germline CDR1 is DFQATT and CDR2 SNEGSKA (reference sequence). The CDR3 is made up of 10 amino acids. V lost 8 bases to trimming and J lost 5 bases, with 8 bases between them. CDR3 residues: CSPFQDTQYF. For the CDR3, the DNA is TGCAGTCCGTTCCAAGATACGCAGTATTTT.

This clonotype was observed a single time. The V call is TRBV18, the J call TRBJ1-2; 8 bases are shared with TRBD1. This CDR3 spans 17 amino acids. V gave up 3 bases and J gave up 0 bases; unmatched junction bases: 9. From germline, CDR1 is KGHSH and CDR2 LQKENI. CDR3 amino acids: CASSPTGTGPSNYGYTF. The DNA of the CDR3 is TGTGCCAGCTCACCTACCGGGACAGGCCCATCTAACTATGGCTACACCTTC.

This clonotype was recorded at least ten times. This chain uses TRBV20-1 with TRBJ2-7; tentatively, D is TRBD1 (6 bases). Germline CDR1 is DFQATT and CDR2 is SNEGSKA (reference sequence). Trimming removed 3 bases at V and 3 bases at J, with 9 bases between. The CDR3 is 12 residues long. This CDR3 reads CSARDSFYEQYF. CDR3 nucleotide sequence: TGCAGTGCTAGGGACAGCTTCTACGAGCAGTACTTC.

The chain links TRBV5-6 to TRBJ2-1, with 8 positions matching TRBD1. V gave up 1 base and J gave up 1 base; unmatched junction bases: 4. CDR1 is SGHDT and CDR2 is YYEEEE in the germline V gene. The CDR3 has 16 residues. DNA for the CDR3: TGTGCCAGCAGCTTGTACCAGGGGGCGTCCTACAATGAGCAGTTCTTC. It specifies CASSLYQGASYNEQFF.

This clonotype was observed a few times. The V and J genes are TRBV5-1 and TRBJ2-7; TRBD1 matches 8 bases. The CDR3 has 13 amino acids. The J segment lost 4 bases and the V segment lost 4 bases, leaving 4 bases of the junction unmatched. Looked up from germline, CDR1 is SGHRS and CDR2 is YFSETQ. The chain's CDR3 is CASSRDRMYEQYF. The CDR3 DNA reads as TGCGCCAGCAGCCGGGACAGGATGTACGAGCAGTACTTC. The whole variable domain, filled in from reference TRBV5-1 and TRBJ2-7, reads KAGVTQTPRYLIKTRGQQVTLSCSPISGHRSVSWYQQTPGQGLQFLFEYFSETQRNKGNFPGRFSGRQFSNSRSEMNVSTLELGDSALYLCASSRDRMYEQYFGPGTRLTVT.

A few counts support this clonotype. The gene calls are TRBV28 and TRBJ2-1; 8 bases are shared with TRBD1. Germline V gene lookup returns CDR1 MDHEN and CDR2 SYDVKM. With 8 bases clipped from V and 12 bases from J, the junction kept 12 bases outside the gene matches. This CDR3 is 13 amino acids long. CDR3 in DNA: TGTGCCAGCCGCCCTGGAGCCGGGACAGGGCAGTTCTTC. Residues: CASRPGAGTGQFF.